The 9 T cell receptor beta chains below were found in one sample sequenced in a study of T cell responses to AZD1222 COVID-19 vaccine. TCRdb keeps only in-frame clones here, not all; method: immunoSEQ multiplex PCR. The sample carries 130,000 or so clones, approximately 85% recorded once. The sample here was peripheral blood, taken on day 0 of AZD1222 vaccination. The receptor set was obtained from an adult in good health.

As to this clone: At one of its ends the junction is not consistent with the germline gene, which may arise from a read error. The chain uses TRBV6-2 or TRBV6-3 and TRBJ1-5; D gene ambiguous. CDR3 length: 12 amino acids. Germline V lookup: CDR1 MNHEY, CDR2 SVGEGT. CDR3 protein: CASGYSNQPQHF. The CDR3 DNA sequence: TGTGCCAGCGGTTATAGCAATCAGCCCCAGCATTTT.

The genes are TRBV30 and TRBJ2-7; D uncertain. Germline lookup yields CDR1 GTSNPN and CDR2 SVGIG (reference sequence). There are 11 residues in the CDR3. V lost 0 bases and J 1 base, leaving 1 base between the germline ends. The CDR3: CAWSVSYEQYF. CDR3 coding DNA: TGTGCCTGGAGTGTGTCCTACGAGCAGTACTTC.

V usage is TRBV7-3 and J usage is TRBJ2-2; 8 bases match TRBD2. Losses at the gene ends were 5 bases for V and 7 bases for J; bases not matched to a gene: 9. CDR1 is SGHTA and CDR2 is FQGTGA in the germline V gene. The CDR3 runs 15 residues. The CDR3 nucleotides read TGTGCCAGCAGCCCGGGACTAGGTTCCATCGGGGAGCTGTTTTTT. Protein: CASSPGLGSIGELFF.

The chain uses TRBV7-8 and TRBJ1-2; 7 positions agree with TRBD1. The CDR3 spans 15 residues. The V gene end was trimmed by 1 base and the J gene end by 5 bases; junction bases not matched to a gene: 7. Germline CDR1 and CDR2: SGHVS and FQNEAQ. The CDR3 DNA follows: TGTGCCAGCAGCTTAGAATTAGGGGGCGGGTATGGCTACACCTTC. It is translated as CASSLELGGGYGYTF.

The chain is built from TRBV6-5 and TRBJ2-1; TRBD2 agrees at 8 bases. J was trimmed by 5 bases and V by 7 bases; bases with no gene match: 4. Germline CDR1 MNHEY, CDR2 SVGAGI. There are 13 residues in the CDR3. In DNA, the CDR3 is TGTGCCAGCACCACGGGGGGGCACAATGAGCAGTTCTTC. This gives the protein CASTTGGHNEQFF.

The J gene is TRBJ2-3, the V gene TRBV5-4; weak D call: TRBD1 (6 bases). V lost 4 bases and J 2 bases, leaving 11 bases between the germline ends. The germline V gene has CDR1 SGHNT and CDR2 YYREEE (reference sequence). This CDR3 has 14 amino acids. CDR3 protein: CASSADSSTDTQYF. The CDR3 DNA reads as TGTGCCAGCAGCGCGGACAGTTCCACAGATACGCAGTATTTT.

The CDR3 loop is CASSLGAGGGLDTQYF. The CDR3 coding sequence is TGTGCCAGCAGCTTGGGAGCGGGAGGTGGGTTAGATACGCAGTATTTT. The V call is TRBV5-4, the J call TRBJ2-3; 9 bases are shared with TRBD2. The CDR3 sequence is 16 residues long. The V gene's germline CDR1 is SGHNT and CDR2 YYREEE (reference sequence). The V gene end was trimmed by 0 bases and the J gene end by 5 bases; junction bases not matched to a gene: 7.

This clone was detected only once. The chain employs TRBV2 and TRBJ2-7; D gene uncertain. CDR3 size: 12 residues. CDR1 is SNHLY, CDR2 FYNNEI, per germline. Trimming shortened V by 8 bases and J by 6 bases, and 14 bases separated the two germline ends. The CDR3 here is CASCGVPVEQYF. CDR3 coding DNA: TGTGCCAGCTGTGGGGTACCGGTCGAGCAGTACTTC.

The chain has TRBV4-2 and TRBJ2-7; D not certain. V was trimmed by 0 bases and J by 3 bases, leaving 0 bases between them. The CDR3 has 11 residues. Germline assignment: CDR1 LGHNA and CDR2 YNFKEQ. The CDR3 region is CASSQDYEQYF. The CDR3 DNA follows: TGTGCCAGCAGCCAAGACTACGAGCAGTACTTC.